The clone carrying this T cell receptor (beta chain) was seen a handful of times. Assay: immunoSEQ multiplex PCR; the TCRdb copy retains only in-frame clones and omits some. This sample has about 94,000 clones, with about 85% found just once. The sample comes from a study of T cell responses to AZD1222 COVID-19 vaccine. This sequence originates from an adult who received the AZD1222 COVID-19 vaccine. Material: peripheral blood, obtained 28 days after the second AZD1222 dose.

DNA for the CDR3: TGTGCCAGCTCCTTAGCGGGGGACGAGACCCAGTACTTC. The encoded protein is CASSLAGDETQYF. The J gene is TRBJ2-5, the V gene TRBV7-9, with TRBD2 matching over 9 bases. The CDR3 consists of 13 residues. After removal of 8 bases from V and 5 bases from J, the junction contained 6 bases not matched to a gene. Germline CDR1 and CDR2: SEHNR and FQNEAQ (reference sequence).